Each of the 28 T cell receptor beta chains below was sequenced from the same sample in a study of cytomegalovirus exposure and HLA in healthy donors (dated by TCRdb to between 2016 and 2019). Library generation was performed with the immunoSEQ multiplex PCR assay. The clones in this table, taken by TCRdb from immuneACCESS, are in-frame only. Not every clone is retained; where verified, under half of the shortfall comes from an unresolved V gene, and the cause of the rest is unknown. The sample table holds 200,000 to 250,000 clones, of which around 80% were seen once. The ten largest clones capture around 15% of the sample. Sequences were obtained from PBMCs. All receptors derive from a woman aged 25 to 39 in good health and CMV-seropositive.

The chain recombines TRBV5-6 with TRBJ1-2; unclear D gene. The CDR3 has 11 amino acids. The germline V gene encodes CDR1 SGHDT and CDR2 YYEEEE. V dropped 1 base and J dropped 2 bases, with 0 bases sitting between them. The chain's CDR3 is CASSLNYGYTF. The CDR3 DNA reads TGTGCCAGCAGCTTGAACTATGGCTACACCTTC.

This clone was recorded once. V usage is TRBV7-2 and J usage is TRBJ2-7; 9 nucleotides match TRBD2. The trim removed 1 base at V and 1 base at J, leaving 14 bases unmatched. The germline gives CDR1 SGHTA, CDR2 FQGNSA. CDR3 length: 19 residues. CDR3 region: CASSLEGASGTSLSYEQYF. The DNA for the CDR3 is TGTGCCAGCAGCTTAGAAGGGGCTAGCGGGACTTCCCTTTCCTACGAGCAGTACTTC.

This clone was counted a few times. This chain's CDR3 is CSGARQGSYEQYF. DNA for the CDR3: TGCAGCGGGGCCCGACAGGGATCCTACGAGCAGTACTTC. The rearrangement uses TRBV29-1 and TRBJ2-7, with 7 bases fitting TRBD1. The CDR3 is 13 residues long. The V gene end was trimmed by 7 bases and the J gene end by 1 base; junction bases not matched to a gene: 7. The germline V gene has CDR1 SQVTM and CDR2 ANQGSEA.

This clone was recorded a few times. The rearrangement links TRBV7-3 to TRBJ1-1; D remains ambiguous. Trimming removed 2 bases from V and 10 bases from J, with 14 bases in between. The germline V gene encodes CDR1 SGHTA and CDR2 FQGTGA. The CDR3 is 13 amino acids. CDR3 region: CASSLGEGSVAFF. The CDR3 region has the DNA TGTGCCAGCAGCTTAGGAGAGGGCTCGGTAGCTTTCTTT.

The chain recombines TRBV28 with TRBJ2-1; no clear D. Per germline, CDR1 MDHEN and CDR2 SYDVKM. V lost 3 bases to trimming and J lost 10 bases, with 16 bases between them. This CDR3 is built from 14 residues. DNA of the CDR3: TGTGCCAGCAGTTTGGACCTAGTGATACCCGAGCAGTTCTTC. It encodes CASSLDLVIPEQFF.

A few counts support this clone. This chain joins TRBV5-1 and TRBJ1-2, with D possibly TRBD1 on 5 matching bases. The V and J ends lost 2 bases and 9 bases respectively, with 11 bases between them. Germline-derived CDR1 and CDR2 are SGHRS and YFSETQ. The CDR3 extends over 12 amino acids. DNA of the CDR3: TGCGCCAGCAGCTTATTACAGGAAAGCTACACCTTC. Protein product: CASSLLQESYTF.

V usage is TRBV7-8 and J usage is TRBJ2-2; 9 bases agree with TRBD2. J lost 1 base, V lost 5 bases, and 11 bases had no gene match. CDR1 and CDR2 from the germline V gene are SGHVS and FQNEAQ. There are 18 residues in the CDR3. In DNA form, the CDR3 reads TGTGCCAGCAGCCCAGTGACGCAGCGGGAGGTGAACACCGGGGAGCTGTTTTTT. Its translation: CASSPVTQREVNTGELFF.

This clone has only one observation. This chain connects TRBV5-1 to TRBJ1-2; tentative D call: TRBD1 (5 bases). V shed 3 bases and J shed 9 bases, with 12 bases lying between them. Germline CDR1 reads SGHRS; CDR2 reads YFSETQ. The CDR3 consists of 12 residues. CDR3 coding DNA: TGCGCCAGCAGCTCAGAGACAGATAGCTACACCTTC. Amino acid sequence: CASSSETDSYTF.

The chain couples TRBV19 to TRBJ1-1, with TRBD1 matching 7 bases. Germline CDR1 and CDR2: LNHDA and SQIVND (reference sequence). This CDR3 has 14 amino acids. V lost 6 bases and J lost 4; bases outside the gene matches: 8. CDR3 in DNA: TGTGCCAGTAGCCCTACAGGGGTTGGCACTGAAGCTTTCTTT. Its translation: CASSPTGVGTEAFF.

This chain joins TRBV2 and TRBJ2-5, with D perhaps TRBD1 (5 bases). Trimming took 10 bases from V and 2 from J, leaving 11 bases between them. Germline values: CDR1 SNHLY, CDR2 FYNNEI. The CDR3 covers 12 residues. The DNA for the CDR3 is TGTGCCACGACAGACAATCAAGAGACCCAGTACTTC. Its translation is CATTDNQETQYF.

The chain uses TRBV2 and TRBJ1-2, with 10 positions matching TRBD1. The junction had 6 bases not matched to a gene; V was cut back by 4 bases and J by 4 bases. Germline CDR1 SNHLY, CDR2 FYNNEI. This CDR3 spans 15 amino acids. CDR3 sequence: CASSGRDRGIYGYTF. The DNA for the CDR3 is TGTGCCAGCAGTGGCCGGGACAGGGGAATCTATGGCTACACCTTC.

A word on this clone: The same CDR3 arises from other DNA sequences in this sample as well. This chain joins TRBV12-5 and TRBJ1-1; D is unclear. From germline, CDR1 is LGHNT and CDR2 FRNRAP. This CDR3 has 11 amino acids. Trimming removed 1 base from V and 4 bases from J, with 1 base in between. CDR3 amino acids: CASGLGTEAFF. In DNA, the CDR3 is TGTGCTAGTGGTTTGGGCACTGAAGCTTTCTTT.

This clone has a single count. The chain links TRBV28 to TRBJ2-6; 7 positions agree with TRBD2. The V segment lost 5 bases and the J segment 2 bases; nucleotides outside the gene matches: 9. This CDR3 is built from 17 residues. Germline CDR1 is MDHEN and CDR2 is SYDVKM. The CDR3 region has the DNA TGTGCCAGCAGTCCGGGGGAGGGGTCCCCTGGGGCCAACGTCCTGACTTTC. This translates into CASSPGEGSPGANVLTF.

The rearrangement links TRBV5-1 to TRBJ2-5; D remains ambiguous. This CDR3 is built from 13 residues. The V gene's germline CDR1 is SGHRS and CDR2 YFSETQ. V dropped 5 bases and J dropped 2 bases, with 10 bases sitting between them. The CDR3 region is CASRLQAQETQYF. CDR3 nucleotide sequence: TGCGCCAGCAGACTCCAAGCGCAAGAGACCCAGTACTTC.

This chain links TRBV5-6 with TRBJ1-2; D remains ambiguous. This CDR3 comprises 16 residues. Germline V CDR1 and CDR2: SGHDT, YYEEEE. Trimming left V 0 bases short and J 0 bases short, with 12 bases between. In DNA form, the CDR3 reads TGTGCCAGCAGCTTGGGGCGGACGGTGACTAACTATGGCTACACCTTC. This sequence encodes CASSLGRTVTNYGYTF.

The rearrangement uses TRBV4-3 and TRBJ1-1; tentative D call: TRBD1 (6 bases). This CDR3 comprises 14 residues. Germline V lookup: CDR1 LGHNA, CDR2 YSLEER. V was cut by 1 base and J by 1 base, with 7 bases left in between. The CDR3 here is CASSQGTENTEAFF. CDR3 DNA sequence: TGCGCCAGCAGCCAAGGGACAGAGAACACTGAAGCTTTCTTT.

The chain couples TRBV11-1 to TRBJ2-1; 13 bases agree with TRBD2. V gave up 5 bases and J gave up 1 base; unmatched junction bases: 11. Germline assignment: CDR1 SGHAT and CDR2 FQDESV (reference sequence). The CDR3 extends over 19 amino acids. DNA of the CDR3: TGTGCCAGCAGCAAAAAAGGACTAGCGGGAGTCGCTTCCTACAATGAGCAGTTCTTC. Residues: CASSKKGLAGVASYNEQFF. Full variable domain (remainder filled in from reference TRBV11-1 and TRBJ2-1): EAEVAQSPRYKITEKSQAVAFWCDPISGHATLYWYRQILGQGPELLVQFQDESVVDDSQLPKDRFSAERLKGVDSTLKIQPAELGDSAMYLCASSKKGLAGVASYNEQFFGPGTRLTVL.

This rearrangement joins TRBV10-3 to TRBJ2-7; 8 nucleotides match TRBD1. This CDR3 has 14 residues. V shed 6 bases, J shed 1 base, and the junction held 5 bases outside the gene matches. The germline V gene encodes CDR1 ENHRY and CDR2 SYGVKD. This CDR3 reads CAIRGQEASYEQYF. The DNA for the CDR3 is TGTGCCATCAGGGGACAGGAGGCGTCCTACGAGCAGTACTTC.

This chain connects TRBV5-1 to TRBJ2-3; TRBD2 aligns across 7 bases. Trimming removed 0 bases from V and 2 bases from J; junction bases left unmatched: 3. Germline V lookup: CDR1 SGHRS, CDR2 YFSETQ. The CDR3 length is 15 residues. CDR3 loop: CASSLGDYPTDTQYF. As DNA, the CDR3 is TGCGCCAGCAGCTTGGGGGACTACCCCACAGATACGCAGTATTTT.

The chain recombines TRBV28 with TRBJ1-5; 7 nucleotides align to TRBD1. J was trimmed by 3 bases and V by 4 bases; bases with no gene match: 12. Germline loops: CDR1 MDHEN, CDR2 SYDVKM. This CDR3 contains 17 residues. The CDR3 DNA sequence: TGTGCCAGCAGTTCTTCTACAGGGGCGCCTCACAATCAGCCCCAGCATTTT. Translation gives CASSSSTGAPHNQPQHF.

V and J are TRBV6-4 and TRBJ2-1; 7 bases align to TRBD1. Trimming removed 3 bases from V and 0 bases from J; junction bases left unmatched: 5. Germline lookup yields CDR1 MRHNA and CDR2 SNTAGT. The CDR3 length is 16 residues. The DNA of the CDR3 is TGTGCCAGCAGTGATCTCCGGGACAGCTCCTACAATGAGCAGTTCTTC. This codes for CASSDLRDSSYNEQFF.

As DNA, the CDR3 is TGCGCCAGCAGCCAAGGCGGGGACGACGAAGCTTTCTTT. It translates to CASSQGGDDEAFF. The chain links TRBV4-3 to TRBJ1-1, with D possibly being TRBD1 (5 bases). This CDR3 has 13 residues. V shed 1 base and J shed 8 bases, with 11 bases lying between them. CDR1 LGHNA and CDR2 YSLEER come from the germline V gene.

The V gene is TRBV29-1, the J gene TRBJ1-2; D is possibly TRBD1 (6 bases). This CDR3 spans 11 amino acids. Germline-derived CDR1 and CDR2 are SQVTM and ANQGSEA. Trimming shortened V by 4 bases and J by 12 bases, and 15 bases separated the two germline ends. Here the CDR3 DNA reads TGCAGCGTTGCGTGGGTGGGGGGCAACACCTTC. It encodes CSVAWVGGNTF.

This chain uses TRBV14 with TRBJ2-4; D not resolved. The length of the CDR3 is 15 residues. The V gene lost 3 bases and the J gene lost 0 bases, with 9 bases spanning the gap. Looked up from germline, CDR1 is SGHDN and CDR2 is FVKESK. This CDR3 is CASSHRSLAKNIQYF. CDR3 DNA sequence: TGTGCCAGCAGCCATCGCAGCCTAGCCAAAAACATTCAGTACTTC.

This chain connects TRBV7-9 to TRBJ2-2, with D possibly being TRBD1 or TRBD2 (5 bases each). The germline CDR1 and CDR2 sequences are SEHNR and FQNEAQ (reference sequence). This CDR3 spans 13 amino acids. V gave up 5 bases and J gave up 6 bases, with 10 bases separating them. The CDR3 loop is CASSTLGAGELFF. CDR3 DNA sequence: TGTGCCAGCAGCACCCTGGGGGCCGGGGAGCTGTTTTTT. Supplemented by reference TRBV7-9 and TRBJ2-2, the full variable domain reads DTGVSQNPRHKITKRGQNVTFRCDPISEHNRLYWYRQTLGQGPEFLTYFQNEAQLEKSRLLSDRFSAERPKGSFSTLEIQRTEQGDSAMYLCASSTLGAGELFFGEGSRLTVL.

This clone was seen once. The chain recombines TRBV7-2 with TRBJ2-3, with D uncertain. The CDR3 spans 14 residues. Germline values: CDR1 SGHTA, CDR2 FQGNSA. Trimming shortened V by 5 bases and J by 1 base, and 10 bases separated the two germline ends. DNA for the CDR3: TGTGCCAGCAGCCTAGGGCGCGGCACAGATACGCAGTATTTT. Protein product: CASSLGRGTDTQYF.

This chain uses TRBV18 with TRBJ1-4; D unresolved. CDR3 size: 12 residues. V dropped 2 bases and J dropped 8 bases, with 6 bases sitting between them. CDR1 is KGHSH, CDR2 LQKENI, per germline. The CDR3 is CASSPEREKLFF. The CDR3 region has the DNA TGTGCCAGCTCACCAGAAAGAGAAAAACTGTTTTTT.

The DNA of the CDR3 is TGTGCCTCCCACCCAGGGAACACTGAAGCTTTCTTT. Translated: CASHPGNTEAFF. The V gene is TRBV2, the J gene TRBJ1-1; D is unresolved. CDR3 length: 12 amino acids. Deletions cut 11 bases from V and 1 base from J, with 11 bases between. Germline assignment: CDR1 SNHLY and CDR2 FYNNEI.